The clone carrying this T cell receptor beta chain was observed once. Original processing notes: Counts of nucleated cells, estimated from reference gene primer amplification, were obtained. Clones were sequenced by immunoSEQ multiplex PCR, and TCRdb holds only the in-frame ones, with some missing. That table is the source of V, J and clone size, and D and trimming were worked out from the DNA. The sample contains roughly 80,000 clones, 86% of which appear only once. Germline loops: CDR1 LGHDT, CDR2 YNNKEL (reference sequence). This CDR3 contains 15 residues. V gave up 2 bases and J gave up 6 bases, with 13 bases separating them. This specimen comes from a study of blood T cell repertoires in COVID-19.

The sequence was collected from an elderly man in a cohort sampled during active COVID-19. Material: peripheral blood. The chain joins TRBV3-1 (or the pseudogene TRBV3-2) to TRBJ1-4, with D tentatively TRBD1 (5 bases). DNA for the CDR3: TGTGCCAGCAGCCAACAGTGGGGGAGGGATGAAAAACTGTTTTTT. Residues: CASSQQWGRDEKLFF.